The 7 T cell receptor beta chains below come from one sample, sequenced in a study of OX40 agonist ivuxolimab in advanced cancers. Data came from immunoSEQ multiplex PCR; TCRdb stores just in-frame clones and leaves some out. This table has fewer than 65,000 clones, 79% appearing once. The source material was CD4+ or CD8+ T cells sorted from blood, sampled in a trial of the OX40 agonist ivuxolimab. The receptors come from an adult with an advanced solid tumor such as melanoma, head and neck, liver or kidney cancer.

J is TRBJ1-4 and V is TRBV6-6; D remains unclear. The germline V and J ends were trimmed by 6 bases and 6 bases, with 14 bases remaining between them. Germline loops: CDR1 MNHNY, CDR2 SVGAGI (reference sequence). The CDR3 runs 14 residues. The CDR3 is CASSPTGKHEKLFF. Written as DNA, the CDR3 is TGTGCCAGCAGCCCTACCGGGAAACATGAAAAACTGTTTTTT.

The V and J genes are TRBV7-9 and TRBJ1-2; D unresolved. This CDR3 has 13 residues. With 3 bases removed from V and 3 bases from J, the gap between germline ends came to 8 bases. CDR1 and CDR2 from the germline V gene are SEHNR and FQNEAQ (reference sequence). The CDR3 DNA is TGTGCCAGCAGCTTGAGCCAAGACTATGGCTACACCTTC. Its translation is CASSLSQDYGYTF.

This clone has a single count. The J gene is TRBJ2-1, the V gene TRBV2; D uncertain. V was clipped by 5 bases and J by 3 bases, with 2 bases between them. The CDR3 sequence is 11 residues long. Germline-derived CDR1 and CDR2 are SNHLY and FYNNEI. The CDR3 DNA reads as TGTGCCAGCAGTAACTACAATGAGCAGTTCTTC. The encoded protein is CASSNYNEQFF. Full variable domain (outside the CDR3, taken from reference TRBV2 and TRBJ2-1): EPEVTQTPSHQVTQMGQEVILRCVPISNHLYFYWYRQILGQKVEFLVSFYNNEISEKSEIFDDQFSVERPDGSNFTLKIRSTKLEDSAMYFCASSNYNEQFFGPGTRLTVL.

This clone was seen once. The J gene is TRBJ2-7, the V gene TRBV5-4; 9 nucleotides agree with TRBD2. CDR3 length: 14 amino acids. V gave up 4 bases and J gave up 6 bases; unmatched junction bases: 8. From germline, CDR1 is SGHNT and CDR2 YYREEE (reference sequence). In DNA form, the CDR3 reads TGTGCCAGCAGCGGGCCGGGACTAGCACCCGAGCAGTACTTC. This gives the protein CASSGPGLAPEQYF.

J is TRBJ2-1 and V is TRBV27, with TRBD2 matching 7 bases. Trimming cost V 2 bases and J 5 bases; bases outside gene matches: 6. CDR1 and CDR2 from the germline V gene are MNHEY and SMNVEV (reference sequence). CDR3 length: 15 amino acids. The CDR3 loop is CASSLRSSGNNEQFF. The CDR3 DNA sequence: TGTGCCAGCAGTTTAAGGTCTAGCGGAAACAATGAGCAGTTCTTC.

This CDR3 is CASSTEGRSEQYF. DNA of the CDR3: TGTGCCAGTAGTACTGAGGGGAGATCCGAGCAGTACTTC. This chain connects TRBV19 to TRBJ2-7; the D call may be TRBD1 or TRBD2 (5 bases each). The CDR3 runs 13 residues. V lost 4 bases and J lost 6, with 13 bases in between. CDR1 is LNHDA, CDR2 SQIVND, per germline (reference sequence).

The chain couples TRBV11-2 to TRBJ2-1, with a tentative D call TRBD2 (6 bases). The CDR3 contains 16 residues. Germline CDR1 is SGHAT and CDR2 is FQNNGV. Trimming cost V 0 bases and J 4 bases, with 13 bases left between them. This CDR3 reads CASSLDWGGEYNEQFF. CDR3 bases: TGTGCCAGCAGCTTAGATTGGGGCGGGGAGTACAATGAGCAGTTCTTC.